Sequencing of this T cell receptor (beta chain) was carried out in a study of T cell responses to AZD1222 COVID-19 vaccine. Sequencing was performed with immunoSEQ multiplex PCR; in TCRdb, only in-frame clones are kept and a portion is missing. The table records over 150,000 clones, approximately 90% of them present only once. A remark on this clone: The antigen remains unidentified.

Germline V gene lookup returns CDR1 SGHTA and CDR2 FQGNSA. The CDR3 is made up of 15 amino acids. V lost 4 bases and J lost 6; bases outside the gene matches: 6. General observations from the study: Nearly half of spike-specific TCRs reportedly go after variant regions that carry no mutations. Donors, mostly white British, included more females; clonal diversity was possibly underestimated. Spike-specific TCR repertoires showed rising breadth and depth after two AZD1222 doses. Just a handful of AZD1222 recipients were seropositive at baseline.

This sample comprised peripheral blood, obtained on day 0 of AZD1222 vaccination. The clonotype comes from an adult in good health. The chain couples TRBV7-2 to TRBJ2-3, with TRBD2 matching 11 bases. The CDR3 DNA sequence: TGTGCCAGCAGCTCGAGACTAGCGGGGACCGATACGCAGTATTTT. The encoded protein is CASSSRLAGTDTQYF.